A selection of T cell receptor beta chains follows, all from one sample in a study of blood T cell repertoires in COVID-19. TCRdb's table, derived via immunoSEQ multiplex PCR, lists solely in-frame clones and lacks some. The sample shows some 400,000 clones, around nine tenths of them seen only once. The sample taken for sequencing was peripheral blood. These receptors came from a human donor in a cohort sampled during active COVID-19. Both conserved end residues are part of each CDR3. The D gene is left open where the match is weak. Clone size is stated in some rows and not others, as once, few, many or a class when expanded.

J gene | V gene | D gene | clone size | CDR3 protein | CDR3 DNA
TRBJ2-5 | TRBV6-1 | NA | NA | CASSEAGHLKETQYF | TGTGCCAGCAGTGAGGCCGGACATTTGAAAGAGACCCAGTACTTC
TRBJ2-6 | TRBV5-5 | TRBD1 | NA | CASSWGTGGAGANVLTF | TGTGCCAGCAGCTGGGGGACAGGGGGCGCTGGGGCCAACGTCCTGACTTTC
TRBJ2-6 | TRBV7-8 | NA | NA | CASSLGVPGPARAGANVLTF | TGTGCCAGCAGCTTAGGGGTTCCCGGGCCTGCGAGGGCTGGGGCCAACGTCCTGACTTTC
TRBJ2-3 | TRBV4-2 | NA | NA | CASSQDGSAFGTDTQYF | TGTGCCAGCAGCCAAGATGGTAGTGCCTTTGGCACAGATACGCAGTATTTT
TRBJ2-7 | TRBV18 | NA | NA | CASSNTPGDYEQYF | TGTGCCAGCTCAAATACACCGGGGGACTACGAGCAGTACTTC
TRBJ2-5 | TRBV2 | NA | NA | CASTQLVLGETQYF | TGTGCCAGCACTCAACTAGTTCTGGGGGAGACCCAGTACTTC
TRBJ2-1 | TRBV28 | NA | NA | CASSSPGLGQMDEQFF | TGTGCCAGCAGTTCCCCCGGACTGGGCCAAATGGATGAGCAGTTCTTC
TRBJ2-2 | TRBV19 | TRBD2 | NA | CASSGREGSGELFF | TGTGCCAGTAGTGGGCGGGAGGGGTCCGGGGAGCTGTTTTTT
TRBJ2-5 | TRBV27 | TRBD2 | NA | CASSLVAGGSQETQYF | TGTGCCAGCAGTTTAGTTGCGGGGGGGAGCCAAGAGACCCAGTACTTC
TRBJ2-3 | TRBV2 | NA | NA | CVCRGTWGTDTQYF | TGTGTCTGTCGGGGGACTTGGGGGACAGATACGCAGTATTTT
TRBJ2-2 | TRBV3-1/TRBV3-2 | TRBD1 | NA | CASSQDVPGTVQTGELFF | TGTGCCAGCAGCCAAGACGTACCCGGGACAGTCCAGACCGGGGAGCTGTTTTTT
TRBJ1-6 | TRBV7-9 | NA | few | CASSPRTASSYNSPLHF | TGTGCCAGCAGCCCGAGGACAGCTAGCTCCTATAATTCACCCCTCCACTTT
TRBJ2-1 | TRBV7-9 | TRBD1 | NA | CASSLAGEGAGEQFF | TGTGCCAGCAGCTTAGCGGGTGAGGGGGCCGGTGAGCAGTTCTTC
TRBJ1-1 | TRBV9 | NA | once | CASSVGYGAGTEAFF | TGTGCCAGCAGCGTAGGTTATGGGGCAGGGACTGAAGCTTTCTTT
TRBJ1-3 | TRBV9 | NA | NA | CASSVAAGFGGSGNTIYF | TGTGCCAGCAGCGTAGCGGCAGGGTTCGGTGGTTCTGGAAACACCATATATTTT
TRBJ2-1 | TRBV11-2 | TRBD2 | NA | CASSLGQSGGASSPEQFF | TGTGCCAGCAGCTTAGGTCAAAGCGGGGGGGCCAGTTCGCCTGAGCAGTTCTTC
TRBJ1-3 | TRBV19 | NA | NA | CASRGQRNPGNTIYF | TGTGCCAGTAGAGGACAGCGAAACCCTGGAAACACCATATATTTT
TRBJ2-3 | TRBV5-1 | NA | NA | CASSLDIVSDTQYF | TGCGCCAGCAGCTTGGATATAGTTTCGGATACGCAGTATTTT
TRBJ2-7 | TRBV27 | NA | NA | CASSFGEAISYEQYF | TGTGCCAGCAGTTTCGGGGAAGCGATCTCCTACGAGCAGTACTTC
TRBJ1-1 | TRBV7-6 | NA | NA | CASRKDMNTEAFF | TGTGCCAGCAGAAAAGACATGAACACTGAAGCTTTCTTT
TRBJ2-3 | TRBV3-1/TRBV3-2 | NA | NA | CASSQSIPDTQYF | TGTGCCAGCAGCCAAAGCATTCCAGATACGCAGTATTTT
TRBJ1-3 | TRBV14 | NA | NA | CASSPWGAGNTIYF | TGTGCCAGCAGCCCCTGGGGCGCCGGAAACACCATATATTTT
TRBJ2-4 | TRBV28 | TRBD1 | NA | CASSLPGQRNIQYF | TGTGCCAGCAGTCTACCGGGACAGAGAAACATTCAGTACTTC
TRBJ2-2 | TRBV3-1/TRBV3-2 | NA | NA | CASSQSVGGAGELFF | TGTGCCAGCAGCCAATCGGTCGGGGGTGCCGGGGAGCTGTTTTTT
TRBJ1-5 | TRBV2 | TRBD1 | NA | CASSRQGGGNQPQHF | TGTGCCAGCAGTAGGCAGGGGGGCGGCAATCAGCCCCAGCATTTT
TRBJ1-3 | TRBV19 | NA | NA | CASSSAGTLIHSGNTIYF | TGTGCCAGTAGTTCCGCCGGGACACTGATACACTCTGGAAACACCATATATTTT